Listed below are T cell receptor beta chains from one sample, sequenced in a study of OX40 agonist ivuxolimab in advanced cancers. Profiled with immunoSEQ multiplex PCR; TCRdb holds only in-frame clones, not every one. Seen here are about 58,000 clones, approximately 78% observed once, and the top ten hold 0.75%. This specimen consisted of CD4+ or CD8+ T cells sorted from blood, obtained in a trial of the OX40 agonist ivuxolimab. These receptors were taken from an adult with an advanced solid tumor such as melanoma, head and neck, liver or kidney cancer. The CDR3 runs from the conserved cysteine through the conserved F or W. Fields, in order: clone size, CDR3 length, D gene, V gene, J gene, CDR3 protein, CDR3 DNA. D genes are given only for firm matches. For some rows the clone size is stated as once, few or many, or as a class when expanded; others skip it.

>-|16|-|TRBV21-1|TRBJ1-2
CASSVRRGQGHWGYTF
TGTGCCAGCAGCGTACGGAGGGGACAGGGCCACTGGGGCTACACCTTC
>once|15|TRBD1|TRBV28|TRBJ2-3
CASRPTGANTDTQYF
TGTGCCAGCAGGCCGACAGGGGCTAACACAGATACGCAGTATTTT
>-|13|-|TRBV11-2|TRBJ1-4
CASSLGVGEKLFF
TGTGCCAGCAGCTTAGGGGTTGGGGAAAAACTGTTTTTT
>-|15|-|TRBV15|TRBJ2-7
CATSRDPGSASEQYF
TGTGCCACCAGCAGAGATCCGGGTTCAGCATCCGAGCAGTACTTC
>-|11|-|TRBV29-1|TRBJ2-4
CSVPQGYIQYF
TGCAGCGTACCACAGGGTTACATTCAGTACTTC
>-|17|TRBD2|TRBV5-4|TRBJ2-2
CASSLKLAGEGTGELFF
TGTGCCAGCAGCTTGAAACTAGCGGGGGAGGGCACCGGGGAGCTGTTTTTT
>-|14|-|TRBV2|TRBJ2-5
CASSPLGEAETQYF
TGTGCCAGCAGCCCCCTAGGGGAAGCGGAGACCCAGTACTTC
>-|13|TRBD1|TRBV7-3|TRBJ1-1
CASSLGQYTEAFF
TGTGCCAGCAGCCTGGGACAGTACACTGAAGCTTTCTTT
>once|13|TRBD2|TRBV5-1|TRBJ2-5
CASMRGDQETQYF
TGCGCCAGCATGCGGGGGGACCAAGAGACCCAGTACTTC
>-|13|-|TRBV18|TRBJ1-2
CASSPAVAGGYTF
TGTGCCAGCTCACCGGCGGTAGCTGGTGGCTACACCTTC
>-|15|TRBD1|TRBV19|TRBJ2-5
CASSPTRQGWETQYF
TGTGCCAGTAGTCCGACGAGACAGGGTTGGGAGACCCAGTACTTC
>-|15|TRBD1|TRBV6-1|TRBJ2-3
CASSESTGKTDTQYF
TGTGCCAGCAGTGAATCGACAGGGAAGACAGATACGCAGTATTTT
>-|14|TRBD1|TRBV6-5|TRBJ1-2
CACSTGLLAGGYTF
TGTGCCTGCTCGACAGGGTTATTAGCGGGTGGCTACACCTTC
>once|14|-|TRBV25-1|TRBJ1-3
CASSEERTGNTIYF
TGTGCCAGCAGTGAAGAGCGCACTGGAAACACCATATATTTT
>once|15|TRBD2|TRBV10-2|TRBJ2-5
CASWGLAGSGETQYF
TGCGCCAGCTGGGGACTAGCGGGGTCGGGGGAGACCCAGTACTTC
>-|15|TRBD1|TRBV5-1|TRBJ2-2
CASSSGQGNTGELFF
TGCGCCAGCAGCTCCGGACAGGGGAACACCGGGGAGCTGTTTTTT
>-|17|TRBD2|TRBV5-1|TRBJ2-3
CASSYPSTSGPRDTQYF
TGCGCCAGCAGCTACCCCTCGACTAGCGGGCCCCGGGATACGCAGTATTTT